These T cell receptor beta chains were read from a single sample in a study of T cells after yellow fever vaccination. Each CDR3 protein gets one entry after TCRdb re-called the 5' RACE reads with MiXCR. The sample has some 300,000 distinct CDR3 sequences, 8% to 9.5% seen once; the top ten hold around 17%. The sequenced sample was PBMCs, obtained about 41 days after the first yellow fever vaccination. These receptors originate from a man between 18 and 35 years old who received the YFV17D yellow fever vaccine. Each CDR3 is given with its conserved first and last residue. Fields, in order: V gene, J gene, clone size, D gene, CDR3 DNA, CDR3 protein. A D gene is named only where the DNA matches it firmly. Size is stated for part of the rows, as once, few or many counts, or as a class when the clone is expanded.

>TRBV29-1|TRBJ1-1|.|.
TGCAGCGGCGGGACTGTGGTCGGTGGGGACACTGAAGCTTTCTTT
CSGGTVVGGDTEAFF
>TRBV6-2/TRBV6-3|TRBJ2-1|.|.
TGTGCCAGCAGTTACCGGGACCTCGAGTACGGTGAGCAGTTCTTC
CASSYRDLEYGEQFF
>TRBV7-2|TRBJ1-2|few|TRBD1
TGTGCCAGCAGCGGACAGGAAAACTATGGCTACACCTTC
CASSGQENYGYTF
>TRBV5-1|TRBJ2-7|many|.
TGCGCCAGCAGCTGGAGACCCGTATCCTACGAGCAGTACTTC
CASSWRPVSYEQYF
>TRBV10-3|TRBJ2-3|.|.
TGTGCCATCAGGACAGGTACGGGCACAGATACGCAGTATTTT
CAIRTGTGTDTQYF
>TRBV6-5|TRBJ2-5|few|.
TGTGCCAGCAGTTACACCGCAGGGGAAGAGACCCAGTACTTC
CASSYTAGEETQYF
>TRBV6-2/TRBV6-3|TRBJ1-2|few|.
TGTGCCAGCAGTTTCCCCCGACAGGAGGTCTGGGGCTACACCTTC
CASSFPRQEVWGYTF
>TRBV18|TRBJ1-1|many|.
TGTGCCAGCTCACCCCAGGGGTTCGCAGCTTTCTTT
CASSPQGFAAFF
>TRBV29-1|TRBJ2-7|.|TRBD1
TGCAGCGCACTGACAGGGCCCTACGAGCAGTACTTC
CSALTGPYEQYF
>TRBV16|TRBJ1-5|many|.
TGTGCCAGCAGCCTCCGTCCGAATCAGCCCCAGCATTTT
CASSLRPNQPQHF
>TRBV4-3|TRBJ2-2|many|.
TGCGCCAGCAGCCAAGATCCGGCAGGAGAAACCGGGGAGCTGTTTTTT
CASSQDPAGETGELFF
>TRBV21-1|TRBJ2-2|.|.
TGTGCCAGCAGCAAGAGGACTAGCGGGTCCGGGGAGCTGTTTTTT
CASSKRTSGSGELFF
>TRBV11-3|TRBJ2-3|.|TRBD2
TGTGCCAGCAGCTTATACGGCGGGGGGGCCGAAGATACGCAGTATTTT
CASSLYGGGAEDTQYF
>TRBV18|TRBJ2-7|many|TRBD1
TGTGCCAGCTCACCGGGACAGTCCTACGAGCAGTACTTC
CASSPGQSYEQYF
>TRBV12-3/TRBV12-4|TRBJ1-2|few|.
TGTGCCAGCAGTTTTCAGGGTTCCCACTATGGCTACACCTTC
CASSFQGSHYGYTF
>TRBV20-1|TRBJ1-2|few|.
TGCAGTGCTAGAGAGGGCAGAGGCTATGGCTACACCTTC
CSAREGRGYGYTF
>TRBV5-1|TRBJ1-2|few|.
TGCGCCAGCAGCGACGACAATTATGGCTACACCTTC
CASSDDNYGYTF
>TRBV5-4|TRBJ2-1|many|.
TGTGCCAGCAGCTCGGGGGCGCAGGCCAGAAATGAGCAGTTCTTC
CASSSGAQARNEQFF
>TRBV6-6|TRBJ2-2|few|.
TGTGCCAGCAGTTACTCGCCCGGGGAGCTGTTTTTT
CASSYSPGELFF
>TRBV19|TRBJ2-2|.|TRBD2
TGTGCCAGTAGTATACGACTAGCGGGGATCACGGGCGGGGAGCTGTTTTTT
CASSIRLAGITGGELFF
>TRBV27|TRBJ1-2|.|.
TGTGCCAGCAGTTCTCTTGGCAGAAGCTATGGCTACACCTTC
CASSSLGRSYGYTF
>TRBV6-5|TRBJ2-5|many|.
TGTGCCAGCGGTAAAGAGACCCAGTACTTC
CASGKETQYF
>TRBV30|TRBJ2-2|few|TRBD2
TGTGCCTGGAGGAGGCTAGCGGGTACCGGGGAGCTGTTTTTT
CAWRRLAGTGELFF
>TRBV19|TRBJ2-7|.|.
TGTGCCAGTAGTGTGCAGGGATGGGGGCTCGAGCAGTACTTC
CASSVQGWGLEQYF
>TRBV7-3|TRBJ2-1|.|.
TGTGCCAGCAGCTTTGTCGGCGGGGTCTCCTACAATGAGCAGTTCTTC
CASSFVGGVSYNEQFF
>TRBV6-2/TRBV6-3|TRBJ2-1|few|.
TGTGCCAGCAGTTTATCTTCTAACAATGAGCAGTTCTTC
CASSLSSNNEQFF
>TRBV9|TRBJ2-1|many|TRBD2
TGTGCCAGCAGTAGCGGGGGTGTGGGCTACAATGAGCAGTTCTTC
CASSSGGVGYNEQFF
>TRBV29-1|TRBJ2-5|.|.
TGCAGCGTTACAATAAATAAGGAGACCCAGTACTTC
CSVTINKETQYF
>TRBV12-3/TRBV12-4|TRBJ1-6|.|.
TGTGCCAGCAGTCCCCGCCCTGCCTCCTATAATTCACCCCTCCACTTT
CASSPRPASYNSPLHF
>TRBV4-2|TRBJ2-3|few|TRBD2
TGTGCCAGCAGCCAAGGTGGTCTGACGGGGGGGCCTTCCAGCACAGATACGCAGTATTTT
CASSQGGLTGGPSSTDTQYF
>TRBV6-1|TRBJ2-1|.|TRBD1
TGTGCCAGCAGCGGGACAGGCGATTACAATGAGCAGTTCTTC
CASSGTGDYNEQFF
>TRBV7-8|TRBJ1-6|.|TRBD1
TGTGCCAGCAGCATAGACAGGGCGTATTCACCCCTCCACTTT
CASSIDRAYSPLHF